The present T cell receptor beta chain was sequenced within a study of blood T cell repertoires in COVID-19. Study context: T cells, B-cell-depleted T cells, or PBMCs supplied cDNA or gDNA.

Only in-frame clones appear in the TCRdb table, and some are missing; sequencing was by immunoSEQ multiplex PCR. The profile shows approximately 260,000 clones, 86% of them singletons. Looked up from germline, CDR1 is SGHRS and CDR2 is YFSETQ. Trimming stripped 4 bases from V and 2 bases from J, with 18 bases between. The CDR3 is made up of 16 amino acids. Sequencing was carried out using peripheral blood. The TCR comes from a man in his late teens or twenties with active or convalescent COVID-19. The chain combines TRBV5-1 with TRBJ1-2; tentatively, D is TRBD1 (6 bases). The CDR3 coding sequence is TGCGCCAGCAGCCCAGGACAGTTCCCTCTAAACTATGGCTACACCTTC. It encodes CASSPGQFPLNYGYTF.